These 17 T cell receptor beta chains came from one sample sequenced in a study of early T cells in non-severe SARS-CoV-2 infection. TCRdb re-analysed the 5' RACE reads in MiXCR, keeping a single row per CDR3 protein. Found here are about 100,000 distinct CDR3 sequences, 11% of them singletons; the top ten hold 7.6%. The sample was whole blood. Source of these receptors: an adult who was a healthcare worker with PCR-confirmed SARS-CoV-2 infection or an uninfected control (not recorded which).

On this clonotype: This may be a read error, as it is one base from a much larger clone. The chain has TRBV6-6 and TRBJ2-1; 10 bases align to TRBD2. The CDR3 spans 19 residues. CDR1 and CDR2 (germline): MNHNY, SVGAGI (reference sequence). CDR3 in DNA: TGTGCCAACAGTTACTCGAGGCTAGCGGGAGCTGGGCCCTACAATGAGCAGTTCTTC. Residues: CANSYSRLAGAGPYNEQFF.

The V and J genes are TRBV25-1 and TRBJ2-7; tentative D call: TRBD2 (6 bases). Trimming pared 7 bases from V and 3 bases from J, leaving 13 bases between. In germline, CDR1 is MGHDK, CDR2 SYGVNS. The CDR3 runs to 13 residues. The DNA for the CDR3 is TGTGCCAGCAATGAGGGAGGCCTCTACGAGCAGTACTTC. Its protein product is CASNEGGLYEQYF.

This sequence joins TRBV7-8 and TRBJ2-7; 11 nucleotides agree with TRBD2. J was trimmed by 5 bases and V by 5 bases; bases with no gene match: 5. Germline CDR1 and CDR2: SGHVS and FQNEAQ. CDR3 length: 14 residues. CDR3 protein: CASSGTSGGNEQYF. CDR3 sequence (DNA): TGTGCCAGCAGCGGGACTAGCGGAGGAAACGAGCAGTACTTC.

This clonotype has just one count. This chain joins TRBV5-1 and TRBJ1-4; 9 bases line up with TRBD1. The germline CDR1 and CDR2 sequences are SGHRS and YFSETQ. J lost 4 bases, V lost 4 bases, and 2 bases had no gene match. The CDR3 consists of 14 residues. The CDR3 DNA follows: TGCGCCAGCAGCCCGGGACAGGGTAATGAAAAACTGTTTTTT. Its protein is CASSPGQGNEKLFF.

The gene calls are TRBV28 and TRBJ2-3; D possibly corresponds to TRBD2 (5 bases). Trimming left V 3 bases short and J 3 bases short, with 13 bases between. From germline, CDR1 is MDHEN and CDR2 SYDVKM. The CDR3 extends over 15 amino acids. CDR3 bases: TGTGCCAGCAGTTTTCCGGGAAGAGAGACAGATACGCAGTATTTT. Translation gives CASSFPGRETDTQYF.

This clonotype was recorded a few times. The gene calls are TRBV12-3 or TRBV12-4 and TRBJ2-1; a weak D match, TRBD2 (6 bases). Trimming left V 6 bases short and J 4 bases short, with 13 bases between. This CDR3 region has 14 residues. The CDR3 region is CASRLGAGYNEQFF. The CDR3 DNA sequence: TGTGCCAGCAGACTAGGGGCGGGATACAATGAGCAGTTCTTC.

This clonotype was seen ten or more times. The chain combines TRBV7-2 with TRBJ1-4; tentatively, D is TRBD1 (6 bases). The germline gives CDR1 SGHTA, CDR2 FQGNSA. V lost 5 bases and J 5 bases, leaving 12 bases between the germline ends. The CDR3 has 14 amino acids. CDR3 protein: CASSLDRSNEKLFF. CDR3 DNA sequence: TGTGCCAGCAGCCTCGACAGGTCCAATGAAAAACTGTTTTTT.

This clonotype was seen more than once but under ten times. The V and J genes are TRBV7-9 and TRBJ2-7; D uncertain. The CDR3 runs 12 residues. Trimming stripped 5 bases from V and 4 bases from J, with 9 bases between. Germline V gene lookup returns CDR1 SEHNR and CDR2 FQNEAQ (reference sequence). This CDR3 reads CASSQTPYEQYF. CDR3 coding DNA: TGTGCCAGCAGCCAGACTCCGTACGAGCAGTACTTC.

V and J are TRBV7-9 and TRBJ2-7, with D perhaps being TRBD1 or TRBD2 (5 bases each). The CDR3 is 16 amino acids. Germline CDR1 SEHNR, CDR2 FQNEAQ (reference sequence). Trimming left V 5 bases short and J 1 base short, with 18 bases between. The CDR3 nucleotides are TGTGCCAGCAGCACGGCAGAGGGGTGGAAGTCCTACGAGCAGTACTTC. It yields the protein CASSTAEGWKSYEQYF.

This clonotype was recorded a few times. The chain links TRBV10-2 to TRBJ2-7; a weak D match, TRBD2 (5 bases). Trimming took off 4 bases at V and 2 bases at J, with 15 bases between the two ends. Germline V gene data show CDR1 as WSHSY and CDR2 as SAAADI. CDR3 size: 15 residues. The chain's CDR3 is CASSGHTSMPYEQYF. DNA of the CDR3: TGCGCCAGCAGTGGGCACACTAGTATGCCCTACGAGCAGTACTTC.

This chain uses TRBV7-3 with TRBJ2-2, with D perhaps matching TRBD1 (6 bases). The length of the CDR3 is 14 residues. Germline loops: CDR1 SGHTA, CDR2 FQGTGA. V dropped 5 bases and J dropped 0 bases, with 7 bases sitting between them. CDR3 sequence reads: CASSRTANTGELFF. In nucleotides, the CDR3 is TGTGCCAGCAGCCGGACAGCGAACACCGGGGAGCTGTTTTTT.

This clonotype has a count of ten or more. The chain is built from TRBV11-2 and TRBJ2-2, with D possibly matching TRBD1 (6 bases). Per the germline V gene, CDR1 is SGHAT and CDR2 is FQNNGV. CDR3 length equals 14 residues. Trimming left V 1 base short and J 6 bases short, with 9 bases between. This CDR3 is CASSLGTAPGELFF. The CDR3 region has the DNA TGTGCCAGCAGCTTAGGGACAGCCCCCGGGGAGCTGTTTTTT.

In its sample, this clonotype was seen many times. This CDR3 is CASSQGVEAFF. The CDR3 nucleotides are TGCGCCAGCAGCCAAGGGGTTGAAGCTTTCTTT. The chain uses TRBV4-3 and TRBJ1-1; D not certain. The CDR3 is made up of 11 amino acids. V was trimmed by 1 base and J by 7 bases, leaving 4 bases between them. Germline loops: CDR1 LGHNA, CDR2 YSLEER.

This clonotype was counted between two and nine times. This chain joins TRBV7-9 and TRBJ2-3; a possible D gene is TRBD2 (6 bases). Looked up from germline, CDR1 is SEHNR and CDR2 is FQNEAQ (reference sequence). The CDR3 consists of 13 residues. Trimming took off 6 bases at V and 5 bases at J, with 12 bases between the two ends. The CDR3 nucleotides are TGTGCCAGCAGATTTAGCGGAGGAGATACGCAGTATTTT. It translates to CASRFSGGDTQYF.

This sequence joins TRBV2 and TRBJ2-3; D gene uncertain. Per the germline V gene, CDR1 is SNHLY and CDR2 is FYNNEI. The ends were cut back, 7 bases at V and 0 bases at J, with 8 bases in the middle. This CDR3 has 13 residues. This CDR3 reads CASTRISTDTQYF. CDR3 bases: TGTGCCAGCACCAGGATTAGCACAGATACGCAGTATTTT.

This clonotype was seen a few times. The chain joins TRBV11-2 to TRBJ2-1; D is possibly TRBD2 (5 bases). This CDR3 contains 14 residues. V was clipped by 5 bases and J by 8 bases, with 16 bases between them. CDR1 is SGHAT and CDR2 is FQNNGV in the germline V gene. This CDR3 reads CASSPPGWADEQFF. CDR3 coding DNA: TGTGCCAGCAGCCCACCGGGGTGGGCGGATGAGCAGTTCTTC.

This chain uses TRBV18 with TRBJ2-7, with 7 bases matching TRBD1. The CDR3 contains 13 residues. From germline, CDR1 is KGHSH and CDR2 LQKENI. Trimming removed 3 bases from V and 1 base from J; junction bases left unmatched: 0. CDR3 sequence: CASSPGQSYEQYF. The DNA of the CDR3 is TGTGCCAGCTCACCGGGACAGTCCTACGAGCAGTACTTC.